Below, one T cell receptor beta chain is given with its context. Its target is not known. RNA, once extracted, was reverse transcribed into cDNA for use as the sequencing template. Sequencing was performed with immunoSEQ multiplex PCR; in TCRdb, only in-frame clones are kept and a portion is missing. The sample comprises roughly 150,000 clones, roughly 58% of which are singletons, and 35% to 40% rests with the top ten. V lost 3 bases to trimming and J lost 0 bases; unmatched junction nucleotides: 0. The length of the CDR3 is 16 residues. Germline V gives CDR1 SGHAT, CDR2 FQNNGV. The data stem from a study of CD8+ T cells in alopecia areata. Findings of the study overall: The study found TCR sharing across patients less clear than in mice, possibly for HLA reasons.

Sorting from PBMCs produced CD4+ and CD8+ T cells. The receptor was isolated from a human donor in good health. The sequenced sample consisted of CD8+ T cells sorted from blood. The gene calls are TRBV11-2 and TRBJ2-2, with 11 bases aligning to TRBD2. This chain's CDR3 is CASSLTSGTNTGELFF. The CDR3 bases are TGTGCCAGCAGCTTGACTAGCGGGACGAACACCGGGGAGCTGTTTTTT.